The rows below give T cell receptor beta chains drawn from one sample of a study of shared clonotypes between healthy human individuals. TCRdb keeps only in-frame clones here, not all; method: immunoSEQ multiplex PCR. The table includes fewer than 550,000 clones, about 75% detected once. Sequencing was done on a sample of PBMCs. The source is a middle-aged woman in good health. Some clones in this sample may be carry-over from other donors' samples. The CDR3 runs from the conserved cysteine through the conserved F or W. The D gene is left open where the match is weak. Clone sizes are given selectively: once, few, many, or a class where the clone is expanded.

V	J	length	D	size	CDR3	DNA
TRBV5-1	TRBJ1-1	13	NA	NA	CASKWEGLAEAFF	TGCGCCAGCAAATGGGAAGGGTTGGCTGAAGCTTTCTTT
TRBV7-6	TRBJ1-5	13	NA	NA	CASSLAPNQPQHF	TGTGCCAGCAGCCTAGCCCCAAATCAGCCCCAGCATTTT
TRBV11-2	TRBJ2-5	12	NA	NA	CASSIIRETQYF	TGTGCCAGCAGCATCATTCGGGAGACCCAGTACTTC
TRBV5-1	TRBJ2-2	16	TRBD1	NA	CASSVGDRGDTGELFF	TGCGCCAGCAGCGTGGGTGACAGGGGGGACACCGGGGAGCTGTTTTTT
TRBV25-1	TRBJ2-1	17	TRBD2	once	CASSDPPSPSGSDEQFF	TGTGCCAGCAGTGACCCTCCAAGCCCTAGCGGGAGCGATGAGCAGTTCTTC
TRBV7-8	TRBJ1-6	14	NA	NA	CASSPGQYNSPLHF	TGTGCCAGCAGCCCAGGACAGTATAATTCACCCCTCCACTTT
TRBV7-9	TRBJ2-7	14	NA	NA	CASSSRDGRYEQYF	TGTGCCAGCAGCTCGCGGGACGGCCGCTACGAGCAGTACTTC
TRBV29-1	TRBJ2-2	12	NA	once	CSVARGTGELFF	TGCAGCGTTGCAAGGGGTACCGGGGAGCTGTTTTTT
TRBV9	TRBJ1-2	13	NA	NA	CASSVGPNYGYTF	TGTGCCAGCAGCGTAGGCCCTAACTATGGCTACACCTTC
TRBV25-1	TRBJ2-4	14	NA	NA	CATRGSPLKNIQYF	TGTGCCACCCGCGGGTCCCCTCTCAAAAACATTCAGTACTTC
TRBV2	TRBJ2-3	15	TRBD2	NA	CASDRGSGSTDTQYF	TGTGCCAGCGACCGCGGGAGCGGGAGCACAGATACGCAGTATTTT
TRBV21-1	TRBJ2-1	15	NA	NA	CASSKARVTSNEQFF	TGTGCCAGCAGCAAAGCGCGGGTTACTAGCAATGAGCAGTTCTTC
TRBV19	TRBJ1-2	15	TRBD1	NA	CASSMVRTGEVGYTF	TGTGCCAGTAGTATGGTCCGGACAGGGGAGGTTGGCTACACCTTC
TRBV28	TRBJ1-1	15	NA	few	CASSSPGRMNTEAFF	TGTGCCAGCAGTTCCCCAGGACGGATGAACACTGAAGCTTTCTTT
TRBV6-4	TRBJ2-6	16	NA	NA	CASSDGQSSGANVLTF	TGTGCCAGCAGTGACGGCCAAAGCTCTGGGGCCAACGTCCTGACTTTC
TRBV28	TRBJ1-3	13	TRBD1	NA	CASVGTAGNTIYF	TGTGCCAGCGTCGGGACAGCCGGAAACACCATATATTTT
TRBV14	TRBJ2-7	16	NA	NA	CASSQDPGTGTYEQYF	TGTGCCAGCAGCCAAGATCCGGGGACTGGGACCTACGAGCAGTACTTC
TRBV27	TRBJ1-6	15	TRBD1	NA	CASSQSQGVGSPLHF	TGTGCCAGCAGTCAGTCGCAGGGGGTTGGCTCACCCCTCCACTTT
TRBV7-6	TRBJ2-7	15	NA	NA	CASSASPGLGYEQYF	TGTGCCAGCAGCGCCTCACCGGGACTCGGCTACGAGCAGTACTTC
TRBV5-1	TRBJ2-7	13	NA	NA	CASSRGGSYEQYF	TGCGCCAGCAGTCGAGGGGGGTCCTACGAGCAGTACTTC
TRBV5-1	TRBJ2-1	14	NA	NA	CASSLGLNDAEQFF	TGCGCCAGCAGCTTGGGGCTTAACGACGCTGAGCAGTTCTTC
TRBV23-1	TRBJ1-2	16	NA	NA	CASSQRTGRPVGGYTF	TGCGCCAGCAGTCAACGAACAGGGCGCCCTGTGGGGGGCTACACCTTC
TRBV7-2	TRBJ2-1	16	NA	NA	CASSKGLALSYNEQFF	TGTGCCAGCAGCAAGGGGCTAGCGCTCTCCTACAATGAGCAGTTCTTC
TRBV19	TRBJ2-1	14	NA	NA	CASSTTPVGGEQFF	TGTGCCAGTAGTACGACCCCTGTCGGAGGCGAGCAGTTCTTC
TRBV9	TRBJ2-7	14	NA	NA	CASSVEANSYEQYF	TGTGCCAGCAGCGTAGAGGCCAACTCCTACGAGCAGTACTTC
TRBV6-1	TRBJ2-2	15	TRBD2	once	CASSVWDYTTGELFF	TGTGCCAGCAGTGTATGGGACTACACAACCGGGGAGCTGTTTTTT
TRBV28	TRBJ1-1	14	NA	few	CASSLGVGYEEAFF	TGTGCCAGCAGTTTAGGTGTCGGCTACGAAGAAGCTTTCTTT
TRBV18	TRBJ2-3	14	NA	NA	CASSPVFPTDTQYF	TGTGCCAGCTCACCAGTGTTCCCTACAGATACGCAGTATTTT
TRBV18	TRBJ2-6	15	NA	NA	CASSPQGRGANVLTF	TGTGCCAGCTCACCACAGGGGAGGGGGGCCAACGTCCTGACTTTC
TRBV7-8	TRBJ2-2	15	TRBD1	once	CASSLREGAAGELFF	TGTGCCAGCAGCTTAAGAGAGGGGGCCGCCGGGGAGCTGTTTTTT
TRBV5-6	TRBJ1-2	15	NA	NA	CASSLAGTSSYGYTF	TGTGCCAGCAGCTTGGCTGGGACAAGCTCTTATGGCTACACCTTC
TRBV15	TRBJ2-7	14	NA	few	CATSPEGVGYEQYF	TGTGCCACCAGCCCGGAAGGCGTGGGCTACGAGCAGTACTTC
TRBV6-1	TRBJ1-2	14	TRBD1	NA	CASSETWTGIGYTF	TGTGCCAGCAGTGAAACGTGGACAGGGATTGGCTACACCTTC
TRBV6-6	TRBJ2-2	15	NA	NA	CASSFDWGNTGELFF	TGTGCCAGCAGTTTTGACTGGGGGAACACCGGGGAGCTGTTTTTT
TRBV4-2	TRBJ2-7	15	NA	NA	CASSPTDLSSYEQYF	TGTGCCAGCAGCCCGACCGATTTGAGCTCCTACGAGCAGTACTTC
TRBV15	TRBJ2-7	16	TRBD2	NA	CATSRDRLAGVFEQYF	TGTGCCACCAGCAGAGATCGACTAGCGGGAGTCTTTGAGCAGTACTTC
TRBV5-1	TRBJ2-3	16	NA	NA	CASTPGGGHSTDTQYF	TGCGCCAGTACCCCTGGGGGCGGGCATAGCACAGATACGCAGTATTTT
TRBV19	TRBJ2-1	15	TRBD2	NA	CASSIGSSGISEQFF	TGTGCCAGTAGTATAGGAAGTAGCGGGATCAGTGAGCAGTTCTTC
TRBV7-8	TRBJ2-1	16	TRBD1	NA	CASSLDRGFSYNEQFF	TGTGCCAGCAGCTTAGACAGGGGGTTCTCCTACAATGAGCAGTTCTTC
TRBV13	TRBJ2-7	17	TRBD2	NA	CASSFTSGSFGAYEQYF	TGTGCCAGCAGCTTCACTAGCGGGAGCTTCGGGGCCTACGAGCAGTACTTC
TRBV2	TRBJ2-5	12	NA	NA	CASSTLGETQYF	TGTGCCAGCAGTACCCTAGGGGAGACCCAGTACTTC
TRBV6-1	TRBJ2-5	13	NA	NA	CASSDWTKETQYF	TGTGCCAGCAGCGACTGGACCAAAGAGACCCAGTACTTC
TRBV7-2	TRBJ2-1	14	NA	NA	CASSPRGSGNEQFF	TGTGCCAGCAGCCCTCGGGGTAGCGGCAATGAGCAGTTCTTC
TRBV27	TRBJ2-3	12	NA	once	CASSFSGDTQYF	TGTGCCAGCAGTTTCTCAGGGGATACGCAGTATTTT
TRBV30	TRBJ1-1	16	TRBD1	few	CAWSVGQGARWGEAFF	TGTGCCTGGAGTGTAGGACAGGGGGCGCGATGGGGTGAAGCTTTCTTT
TRBV11-2	TRBJ2-7	13	NA	NA	CASSFDGTYEQYF	TGTGCCAGCAGCTTCGACGGGACCTACGAGCAGTACTTC
TRBV28	TRBJ1-2	14	NA	once	CASYAQVTSYGYTF	TGTGCCAGCTACGCACAGGTTACCTCCTATGGCTACACCTTC
TRBV7-9	TRBJ2-2	14	NA	NA	CASSPPGASGELFF	TGTGCCAGCAGCCCTCCGGGGGCGTCCGGGGAGCTGTTTTTT
TRBV2	TRBJ2-1	15	TRBD2	NA	CASSKTLAGGAEQFF	TGTGCCAGCAGTAAAACCCTAGCGGGAGGGGCTGAGCAGTTCTTC
TRBV28	TRBJ1-4	14	NA	NA	CASRDPGANEKLFF	TGTGCCAGCAGGGACCCAGGGGCTAATGAAAAACTGTTTTTT